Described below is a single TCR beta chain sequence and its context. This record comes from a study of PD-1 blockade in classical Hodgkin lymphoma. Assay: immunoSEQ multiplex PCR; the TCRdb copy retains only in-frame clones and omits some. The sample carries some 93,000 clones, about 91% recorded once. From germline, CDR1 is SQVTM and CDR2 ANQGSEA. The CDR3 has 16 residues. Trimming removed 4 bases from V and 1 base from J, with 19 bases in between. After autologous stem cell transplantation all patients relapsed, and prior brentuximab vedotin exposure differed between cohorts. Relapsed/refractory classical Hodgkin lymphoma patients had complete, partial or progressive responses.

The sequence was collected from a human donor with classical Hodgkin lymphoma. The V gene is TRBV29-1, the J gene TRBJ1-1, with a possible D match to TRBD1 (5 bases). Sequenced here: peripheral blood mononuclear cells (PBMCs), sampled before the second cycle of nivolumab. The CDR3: CSVVDSPGGGNTEAFF. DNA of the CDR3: TGCAGCGTTGTAGATAGCCCCGGCGGGGGGAACACTGAAGCTTTCTTT.